Detailed here is one T cell receptor (beta chain). Researchers amplified the TCR beta CDR3 regions from RNA transcripts. First-round RT-PCR targeting the TCR CDR3 was performed with the HTBI primer set. TCRdb processed the multiplex PCR reads anew with MiXCR; each CDR3 protein has one entry. The sample shows about 680,000 distinct CDR3 sequences, roughly a third of them seen only once. With 1 base clipped from V and 4 bases from J, the junction kept 8 bases outside the gene matches. The germline V gene encodes CDR1 SQVTM and CDR2 ANQGSEA. The CDR3 sequence is 15 residues long. For Graves' hyperthyroidism to be stable, ophthalmopathy could not progress within 18 months. Roughly 10 ml of fresh peripheral blood supplied the PBMCs. The data belong to a study of T cells in Graves' hyperthyroidism and ophthalmopathy.

The chain has TRBV29-1 and TRBJ2-5; 8 bases are shared with TRBD1. The receptor was derived from a woman in her thirties or forties with Graves' hyperthyroidism. Sequencing was done on a sample of blood. The CDR3 region has the DNA TGCAGCGTTGAAGGAGGAGTGGGACAGGTAGAGACCCAGTACTTC. Translated: CSVEGGVGQVETQYF.